These 24 T cell receptor beta chains were sequenced from one sample in a study of monozygotic twins with inflammatory bowel disease. TCRdb reprocessed the 5' RACE reads and reports one entry per CDR3 protein, with no DNA. Found here are 140,000 to 150,000 distinct CDR3 sequences; the top ten clones hold roughly 1.2%. Sequenced input: blood. These receptors were taken from a human donor with ulcerative colitis or Crohn's disease, or a healthy co-twin of an affected twin (not recorded which).

This sequence joins TRBV27 and TRBJ2-1; TCRdb's D call of TRBD2 is untestable without DNA. This CDR3 is 16 amino acids long. CDR1 is MNHEY, CDR2 SMNVEV, per germline (reference sequence). The CDR3 protein is CASSLGRAGGSNEQFF.

The chain combines TRBV29-1 with TRBJ2-7; absent DNA, TCRdb's TRBD2 call cannot be checked. Germline lookup yields CDR1 SQVTM and CDR2 ANQGSEA. The CDR3 totals 13 residues. The CDR3 region is CSVGTSGTYEQYF.

The chain carries TRBV29-1 and TRBJ2-1; the TCRdb D gene call, TRBD2, has no DNA to confirm it. The CDR3 is 14 residues long. CDR1 and CDR2 (germline): SQVTM, ANQGSEA. This CDR3 reads CSVEGLAGHNEQFF.

The V call is TRBV2, the J call TRBJ1-2; TCRdb's D call, TRBD1, is unchecked because there is no DNA. The CDR3 extends over 12 amino acids. Germline CDR1 is SNHLY and CDR2 is FYNNEI. The CDR3 protein is CASSRQGDGYTF.

The rearrangement joins TRBV27 to TRBJ2-7; the D gene TCRdb calls, TRBD1, cannot be checked with no DNA. CDR1 is MNHEY, CDR2 SMNVEV, per germline (reference sequence). The CDR3 spans 14 residues. Here the CDR3 reads CASSWGTGGYEQYF.

The rearrangement joins TRBV18 to TRBJ1-1; the TCRdb call, TRBD1, lacks DNA for checking. Germline V gene data show CDR1 as KGHSH and CDR2 as LQKENI. The CDR3 covers 19 residues. The CDR3 region is CASSHDRQGGLGLNTEAFF.

The CDR3: CASSWVPRSGEAFF. This rearrangement joins TRBV28 to TRBJ1-1. The CDR3 is made up of 14 amino acids. The germline V gene has CDR1 MDHEN and CDR2 SYDVKM.

The rearrangement uses TRBV27 and TRBJ1-5. Germline V gene lookup returns CDR1 MNHEY and CDR2 SMNVEV (reference sequence). The CDR3 is 12 residues long. CDR3 amino acids: CASGRGNQPQHF.

The chain links TRBV11-2 to TRBJ2-3. There are 15 residues in the CDR3. Germline assignment: CDR1 SGHAT and CDR2 FQNNGV. The chain's CDR3 is CASSLVPIPIDTQYF.

The chain carries TRBV14 and TRBJ2-2. The CDR3 sequence is 14 residues long. CDR1 SGHDN and CDR2 FVKESK come from the germline V gene. The CDR3 loop is CASSRLRNTGELFF.

The chain carries TRBV6-1 and TRBJ2-6. The V gene's germline CDR1 is MNHNS and CDR2 SASEGT. CDR3 length: 17 residues. The chain's CDR3 is CASSPTVGASGANVLTF.

This chain joins TRBV10-3 and TRBJ1-1; TCRdb designates TRBD1, a call that cannot be tested without DNA. CDR1 ENHRY and CDR2 SYGVKD come from the germline V gene. There are 18 residues in the CDR3. The chain's CDR3 is CAITEQGQGRRENTEAFF.

The V call is TRBV5-6, the J call TRBJ2-4; the TCRdb call, TRBD1, lacks DNA for checking. Germline lookup yields CDR1 SGHDT and CDR2 YYEEEE. CDR3 length: 15 amino acids. The chain's CDR3 is CASSRARGGKNIQYF.

The V gene is TRBV6-5, the J gene TRBJ2-6. Germline V CDR1 and CDR2: MNHEY, SVGAGI. The CDR3 loop spans 15 amino acids. CDR3 amino acids: CASSYSPVGANVLTF.

The V and J genes are TRBV11-3 and TRBJ2-7; there is no DNA to check the TCRdb D call of TRBD1. Germline-derived CDR1 and CDR2 are SGHNT and YENEEA. CDR3 length: 14 residues. The CDR3 here is CASSSGDGSYEQYF.

The chain carries TRBV14 and TRBJ2-1; TCRdb's assignment of TRBD2 cannot be checked, as there is no DNA. From germline, CDR1 is SGHDN and CDR2 FVKESK. This CDR3 region has 15 residues. This chain's CDR3 is CASSQDILAVGEQFF. Full variable domain (rest looked up from reference TRBV14 and TRBJ2-1): EAGVTQFPSHSVIEKGQTVTLRCDPISGHDNLYWYRRVMGKEIKFLLHFVKESKQDESGMPNNRFLAERTGGTYSTLKVQPAELEDSGVYFCASSQDILAVGEQFFGPGTRLTVL.

This CDR3 is CASNAEGWGETQYF. The chain recombines TRBV12-3 or TRBV12-4 with TRBJ2-5; TCRdb indicates TRBD1, and absent DNA this call remains unverified. CDR3 length: 14 amino acids.

V usage is TRBV28 and J usage is TRBJ1-3. Germline lookup yields CDR1 MDHEN and CDR2 SYDVKM. The CDR3 spans 15 residues. This chain's CDR3 is CASSLQRSSGNTIYF.

The chain is built from TRBV5-1 and TRBJ2-7; checking the TCRdb D call of TRBD1 is not possible without DNA. The CDR3 totals 15 residues. Germline CDR1 and CDR2: SGHRS and YFSETQ. CDR3 region: CASSAQTGTTHEQYF.

The chain joins TRBV5-1 to TRBJ1-2; the D call of TRBD1 rests on TCRdb alone, since no DNA is present to check it. The CDR3 is 15 residues long. Germline CDR1 SGHRS, CDR2 YFSETQ. CDR3 sequence reads: CASSAGDRNNYGYTF.

The chain has TRBV28 and TRBJ1-1; TCRdb indicates TRBD1, and absent DNA this call remains unverified. The CDR3 totals 14 residues. Germline-derived CDR1 and CDR2 are MDHEN and SYDVKM. CDR3 loop: CASRSIGTGGRTFF. Based on the CDR3 plus reference TRBV28 and TRBJ1-1, the full variable domain is DVKVTQSSRYLVKRTGEKVFLECVQDMDHENMFWYRQDPGLGLRLIYFSYDVKMKEKGDIPEGYSVSREKKERFSLILESASTNQTSMYLCASRSIGTGGRTFFGQGTRLTVV.

This CDR3 is CASSASRGAEAFF. The chain employs TRBV11-2 and TRBJ1-1; the D call of TRBD1 rests on TCRdb alone, since no DNA is present to check it. From germline, CDR1 is SGHAT and CDR2 FQNNGV. The CDR3 runs to 13 residues.

This rearrangement joins TRBV11-2 to TRBJ2-4; the D gene TCRdb calls, TRBD1, cannot be checked with no DNA. In germline, CDR1 is SGHAT, CDR2 FQNNGV. The CDR3 is made up of 14 amino acids. This CDR3 reads CASSPVGGQGMQYF.

The chain has TRBV5-1 and TRBJ2-1; without DNA, the TCRdb call of TRBD1 cannot be checked. The CDR3 consists of 15 residues. Germline V gene data show CDR1 as SGHRS and CDR2 as YFSETQ. The chain's CDR3 is CASSPRQARDHEQFF.